Listed below are T cell receptor beta chains from one sample, sequenced in a study of T cell clones after liver transplantation. Assay: immunoSEQ multiplex PCR; the TCRdb copy retains only in-frame clones and omits some. The repertoire holds 65,000 to 80,000 clones, with roughly 83% as singletons. The material sequenced was CD4+ T cells from blood, taken at the 22-month timepoint. These receptors originate from a human patient who received a liver transplant. The graft donor may account for some of the T cells. The CDR3 runs from the conserved cysteine through the conserved F or W. The D gene is left open where the match is weak. Some rows have no size entry. The others give once, few or many, or a class for an expanded clone.

TRBV21-1	15	.	TRBJ2-7	.	CASSKVKDRVYEQYF	TGTGCCAGCAGCAAAGTAAAGGACAGGGTTTACGAGCAGTACTTC
TRBV30	15	once	TRBJ2-1	TRBD2	CAWSVGLAGVSEQFF	TGTGCCTGGAGTGTAGGACTAGCGGGAGTTAGTGAGCAGTTCTTC
TRBV2	15	few	TRBJ1-6	TRBD1	CASFPDRGQGSPLHF	TGTGCCAGCTTTCCGGACAGGGGGCAGGGGTCACCCCTCCACTTT
TRBV27	11	.	TRBJ1-5	.	CAGGRGAPQHF	TGTGCCGGAGGGCGGGGGGCCCCCCAGCATTTT
TRBV28	14	few	TRBJ1-5	TRBD1	CASRTTGDNQPQHF	TGTGCCAGCAGAACCACAGGGGACAATCAGCCCCAGCATTTT
TRBV2	13	.	TRBJ1-1	TRBD1	CASSAQGASRAFF	TGTGCCAGCAGTGCACAGGGGGCGAGTCGAGCTTTCTTT
TRBV20-1	11	.	TRBJ1-2	.	CSARATYGYTF	TGCAGTGCTAGGGCTACGTATGGCTACACCTTC
TRBV7-2	13	once	TRBJ2-1	.	CASSLGRGDEQFF	TGTGCCAGCAGCTTAGGGAGGGGTGATGAGCAGTTCTTC
TRBV18	13	.	TRBJ1-3	.	CASSLGREDTIYF	TGTGCCAGCTCCCTCGGACGCGAGGACACCATATATTTT
TRBV7-3	13	.	TRBJ2-2	.	CASSLSGTGELFF	TGTGCCAGCAGCTTAAGCGGCACCGGGGAGCTGTTTTTT
TRBV5-1	17	.	TRBJ1-3	.	CASSVTLTGASGNTIYF	TGCGCCAGCAGCGTTACCCTTACAGGAGCCTCTGGAAACACCATATATTTT
TRBV18	14	.	TRBJ2-1	.	CASSPRDADSEQFF	TGTGCCAGCTCACCAAGAGACGCCGACTCCGAGCAGTTCTTC
TRBV28	15	.	TRBJ1-2	.	CASRPPAVPGYGYTF	TGTGCCAGCAGGCCCCCGGCGGTACCAGGGTATGGCTACACCTTC
TRBV6-5	14	.	TRBJ2-7	.	CASSSTGISYEQYF	TGTGCCAGCAGTTCCACAGGGATCTCCTACGAGCAGTACTTC
TRBV18	14	.	TRBJ1-5	.	CASSVSVSNQPQHF	TGTGCCAGCTCCGTGTCTGTGAGCAATCAGCCCCAGCATTTT
TRBV28	15	.	TRBJ1-1	.	CASSITGIVNTEAFF	TGTGCCAGCAGTATTACAGGGATCGTGAACACTGAAGCTTTCTTT
TRBV21-1	15	.	TRBJ2-1	.	CASASSEGRYNEQFF	TGTGCCAGCGCCTCGAGTGAGGGGCGCTACAATGAGCAGTTCTTC
TRBV5-1	13	.	TRBJ2-7	TRBD2	CASSWAGAYEQYF	TGCGCCAGCAGCTGGGCGGGGGCCTACGAGCAGTACTTC
TRBV4-1	15	.	TRBJ1-6	.	CASSHPRGAISPLHF	TGCGCCAGCAGCCACCCCCGGGGTGCGATTTCACCCCTCCACTTT
TRBV7-2	14	.	TRBJ2-3	.	CASSLRGKEDTQYF	TGTGCCAGCAGCTTAAGAGGGAAGGAAGATACGCAGTATTTT
TRBV27	14	.	TRBJ1-4	.	CASSSTGNNEKLFF	TGTGCCAGCAGTTCGACGGGGAATAATGAAAAACTGTTTTTT
TRBV10-3	15	once	TRBJ2-3	.	CAISGGRGNTDTQYF	TGTGCCATCAGTGGGGGGCGGGGGAACACAGATACGCAGTATTTT
TRBV7-2	16	.	TRBJ2-4	.	CASSLGSYTGKNIQYF	TGTGCCAGCAGCTTAGGGAGTTATACGGGAAAAAACATTCAGTACTTC
TRBV5-1	18	.	TRBJ2-5	TRBD2	CASSPGLGLAGGIKTQYF	TGCGCCAGCAGCCCTGGCTTGGGACTAGCGGGAGGGATCAAGACCCAGTACTTC
TRBV7-2	14	.	TRBJ1-2	.	CASSPLAGWDGYTF	TGTGCCAGCAGCCCCCTGGCAGGGTGGGATGGCTACACCTTC
TRBV5-5	13	once	TRBJ2-3	.	CASSPSGTDTQYF	TGTGCCAGCAGCCCTTCAGGGACAGATACGCAGTATTTT
TRBV11-2	14	once	TRBJ1-1	TRBD1	CASSWDRDYTEAFF	TGTGCCAGCAGCTGGGACAGGGACTACACTGAAGCTTTCTTT
TRBV19	15	.	TRBJ2-6	.	CASSNRAATANVLTF	TGTGCCAGTAGTAACAGGGCAGCTACGGCCAACGTCCTGACTTTC
TRBV11-2	14	.	TRBJ2-3	.	CASSHDRGRGTQYF	TGTGCCAGCAGCCACGACAGAGGCCGGGGCACGCAGTATTTT
TRBV7-6	14	.	TRBJ1-5	.	CASSLVGGGQPQHF	TGTGCCAGCAGCTTAGTGGGAGGGGGTCAGCCCCAGCATTTT
TRBV7-2	15	.	TRBJ2-1	TRBD2	CASSSRTSERIEQFF	TGTGCCAGCAGCTCTAGGACTAGCGAGAGGATTGAGCAGTTCTTC
TRBV5-6	17	.	TRBJ2-7	.	CASSPSGGVLTSGRPYF	.
TRBV2	20	.	TRBJ2-3	TRBD2	CASRQRGGGAGTTFTDTQYF	TGTGCCAGCAGGCAAAGGGGCGGGGGGGCTGGAACCACCTTCACAGATACGCAGTATTTT
TRBV9	13	once	TRBJ2-7	.	CASSPRGVSEQYF	TGTGCCAGCAGCCCACGAGGGGTCTCCGAGCAGTACTTC
TRBV2	14	.	TRBJ2-5	TRBD2	CASINTRGGETQYF	TGTGCCAGCATAAATACTCGGGGGGGAGAGACCCAGTACTTC
TRBV2	16	.	TRBJ2-2	.	CASRAVGGRSTGELFF	TGTGCCAGCAGGGCAGTTGGGGGGCGTAGTACCGGGGAGCTGTTTTTT
TRBV28	13	.	TRBJ2-2	.	CASSGVKTGELFF	TGTGCCAGCAGTGGGGTCAAAACCGGGGAGCTGTTTTTT
TRBV5-1	14	once	TRBJ1-1	.	CASSKGTGNTEAFF	TGCGCCAGCTCCAAGGGGACGGGCAACACTGAAGCTTTCTTT
TRBV5-4	17	.	TRBJ2-1	TRBD2	CASSSRTSGVTYNEQFF	TGTGCCAGCAGCTCTCGGACTAGCGGGGTAACATACAATGAGCAGTTCTTC
TRBV6-1	14	.	TRBJ2-7	TRBD2	CASRVAGARYEQYF	TGTGCCAGCAGGGTAGCGGGAGCCCGCTACGAGCAGTACTTC
TRBV7-2	14	once	TRBJ1-2	TRBD1	CASSTTGGADGYTF	TGTGCCAGCAGCACGACAGGGGGCGCGGATGGCTACACCTTC
TRBV9	13	.	TRBJ2-5	.	CASSAREGETQYF	TGTGCCAGCAGCGCCAGGGAAGGGGAGACCCAGTACTTC
TRBV11-2	17	.	TRBJ2-1	TRBD2	CASSGTVTSGRLNEQFF	TGTGCCAGCAGCGGGACAGTAACTAGCGGGAGGTTGAATGAGCAGTTCTTC
TRBV29-1	14	.	TRBJ1-1	.	CSVEDWPADTEAFF	TGCAGCGTTGAAGATTGGCCCGCGGATACTGAAGCTTTCTTT
TRBV10-3	16	.	TRBJ2-1	TRBD2	CAISAIGGASYNEQFF	TGTGCCATCAGTGCCATCGGGGGGGCCTCCTACAATGAGCAGTTCTTC
TRBV5-4	14	.	TRBJ2-5	.	CASSSASARETQYF	TGTGCCAGCAGCTCCGCCAGTGCTCGGGAGACCCAGTACTTC
TRBV28	14	once	TRBJ2-7	.	CASTTQGGDYEQYF	TGTGCCAGCACAACCCAAGGTGGGGACTACGAGCAGTACTTC
TRBV7-9	15	.	TRBJ2-2	TRBD1	CASGTGGWGTGELFF	TGTGCCAGCGGGACAGGGGGCTGGGGCACCGGGGAGCTGTTTTTT
TRBV7-9	13	.	TRBJ2-3	.	CASSSKGTDTQYF	TGTGCCAGCAGCTCGAAGGGGACAGATACGCAGTATTTT
TRBV18	15	once	TRBJ1-1	.	CASSLWAGMNTEAFF	TGTGCCAGCTCCCTCTGGGCAGGTATGAACACTGAAGCTTTCTTT
TRBV5-5	14	.	TRBJ1-5	.	CASSLASWDQPQHF	TGTGCCAGCAGCTTGGCTTCTTGGGATCAGCCCCAGCATTTT
TRBV15	16	.	TRBJ2-7	TRBD1	CATSRERDRGSYEQYF	TGTGCCACCAGCAGAGAAAGGGACAGGGGATCCTACGAGCAGTACTTC
TRBV28	13	.	TRBJ1-2	.	CASSFGGTYGYTF	TGTGCCAGCAGTTTCGGCGGGACATATGGCTACACCTTC
TRBV28	15	.	TRBJ2-1	TRBD1	CASTLLGGTYNEQFF	TGTGCCAGCACCCTTCTAGGGGGCACCTACAATGAGCAGTTCTTC
TRBV2	15	.	TRBJ2-2	TRBD2	CASNIAGAHTGELFF	TGTGCCAGCAATATAGCGGGAGCACACACCGGGGAGCTGTTTTTT